This T cell receptor beta chain emerged from a study of T-cell reconstitution after alpha-beta-depleted transplantation in children. During its preparation, the TCRbeta library received unique molecular identifiers. TCRdb re-analysed the PCR reads in MiXCR, keeping a single row per CDR3 protein. The data contain some 350,000 distinct CDR3 sequences, under 13% of them seen just once; the ten biggest clones take up around 2.4%. Germline V gene sequence: CDR1 MNHEY, CDR2 SVGAGI. The CDR3 loop spans 12 amino acids. Trimming took 7 bases from V and 4 from J; bases not matched to a gene: 4. This clonotype was seen a handful of times.

Sequencing used PBMCs from the stem cell graft donor, obtained from the stem cell graft. This receptor was identified in a human donor who donated a stem cell graft to a child with acute lymphoblastic leukemia. V gene TRBV6-5 combines with J gene TRBJ2-7; 7 nucleotides match TRBD1. The CDR3 loop is CASTQTGYEQYF. DNA of the CDR3: TGTGCCAGCACTCAGACAGGGTACGAGCAGTACTTC.